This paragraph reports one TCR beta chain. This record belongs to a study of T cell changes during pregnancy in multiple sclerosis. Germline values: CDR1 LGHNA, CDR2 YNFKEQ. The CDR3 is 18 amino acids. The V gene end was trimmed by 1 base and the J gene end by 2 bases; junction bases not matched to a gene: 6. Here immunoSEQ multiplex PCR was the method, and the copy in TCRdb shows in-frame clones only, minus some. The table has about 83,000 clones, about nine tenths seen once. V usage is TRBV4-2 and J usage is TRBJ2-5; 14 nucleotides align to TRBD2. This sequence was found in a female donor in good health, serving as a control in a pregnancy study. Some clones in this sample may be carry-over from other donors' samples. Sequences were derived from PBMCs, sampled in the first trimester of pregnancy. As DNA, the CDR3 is TGTGCCAGCAGCCAAGGGGGGACTAGCGGGGGTTCACAAGAGACCCAGTACTTC. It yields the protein CASSQGGTSGGSQETQYF.